This T cell receptor beta chain was identified in a study of cytomegalovirus exposure and HLA in healthy donors. Study-wide results and caveats: CMV serostatus was the only recorded immune exposure for donors.

In the PCR, 60 Vbeta and 13 Jbeta primers were used. This table comes from immunoSEQ multiplex PCR, and its TCRdb copy is limited to in-frame clones, with some not included. This repertoire shows roughly 130,000 clones, 75% to 85% found once; its top ten account for about 3.3%. In regard to this clone: Its target is not known. Other nucleotide sequences in the sample specify the same CDR3.

Germline lookup yields CDR1 MDHEN and CDR2 SYDVKM. The CDR3 runs to 14 residues. The V end was cut by 5 bases, the J end by 0 bases, with 8 bases between. The receptor's source is a male donor in good health and CMV-seronegative. The sequencing sample was made of PBMCs. J is TRBJ1-3 and V is TRBV28; a possible D gene is TRBD1 (6 bases). In DNA, the CDR3 is TGTGCCAGCAGTCTAGGGGGCTCTGGAAACACCATATATTTT. Protein: CASSLGGSGNTIYF.